The 9 T cell receptor beta chains below all came from one sample that was sequenced in a study of T-cell reconstitution after alpha-beta-depleted transplantation in children. The TCRbeta library was prepared with unique molecular identifiers. A single record per CDR3 protein comes from TCRdb applying MiXCR to the PCR reads. The data show around 580,000 distinct CDR3 sequences, more than 20% seen once. The sequences come from PBMCs, collected before TCRalphabeta/CD19-depleted stem cell transplant. All receptors derive from a boy in the first two years of life with Wiskott-Aldrich syndrome, due to receive a stem cell transplant.

The chain joins TRBV7-2 to TRBJ2-5, with TRBD2 matching 9 bases. Germline values: CDR1 SGHTA, CDR2 FQGNSA. CDR3 length: 15 amino acids. The V segment lost 7 bases and the J segment 3 bases; nucleotides outside the gene matches: 9. The CDR3 region is CASNHRASGKETQYF. In DNA, the CDR3 is TGTGCCAGCAACCATCGGGCTAGCGGGAAAGAGACCCAGTACTTC.

This chain links TRBV11-2 with TRBJ2-2, with 9 bases aligning to TRBD1. This CDR3 is built from 15 residues. J gave up 8 bases and V 8 bases, and 12 bases lay outside the gene matches. Germline-derived CDR1 and CDR2 are SGHAT and FQNNGV. In DNA, the CDR3 is TGTGCCAGCGCTCAAAACAGGGGGCAGGGGGGGGAGCTGTTTTTT. Its translation is CASAQNRGQGGELFF.

This clonotype has only a few counts. V gene TRBV27 combines with J gene TRBJ2-5; possibly TRBD1 or TRBD2 for D (6 bases each). The CDR3 is 13 amino acids. V was trimmed by 11 bases and J by 4 bases, leaving 17 bases between them. Germline V gives CDR1 MNHEY, CDR2 SMNVEV (reference sequence). The CDR3 spells CARNRGRGETQYF. CDR3 nucleotides: TGTGCCCGGAACCGGGGGCGCGGAGAGACCCAGTACTTC.

The table lists this clonotype with a few counts. This sequence joins TRBV5-1 and TRBJ1-1, with 9 bases lining up with TRBD1. Germline-derived CDR1 and CDR2 are SGHRS and YFSETQ. The trim removed 4 bases at V and 0 bases at J, leaving 10 bases unmatched. The CDR3 runs 17 residues. This CDR3 reads CASSKDRGGALNTEAFF. Here the CDR3 DNA reads TGCGCCAGCAGCAAGGACAGGGGAGGGGCTTTGAACACTGAAGCTTTCTTT.

J is TRBJ1-2 and V is TRBV5-1, with 8 positions matching TRBD1. J was trimmed by 5 bases and V by 6 bases; bases with no gene match: 6. This CDR3 spans 13 amino acids. Per the germline V gene, CDR1 is SGHRS and CDR2 is YFSETQ. CDR3 nucleotide sequence: TGCGCCAGCACCGGGACAGGCTTATATGGCTACACCTTC. It translates to CASTGTGLYGYTF.

The V gene is TRBV6-5, the J gene TRBJ1-2; D remains ambiguous. Germline V lookup: CDR1 MNHEY, CDR2 SVGAGI. V shed 2 bases and J shed 4 bases, with 11 bases lying between them. The CDR3 is 14 amino acids. Here the CDR3 reads CASSYRQTSYGYTF. DNA for the CDR3: TGTGCCAGCAGTTACCGGCAGACCAGCTATGGCTACACCTTC.

This clonotype was found a few times. This rearrangement joins TRBV5-1 to TRBJ2-5, with D perhaps TRBD1 or TRBD2 (5 bases each). V was shortened by 1 base and J by 5 bases, with 12 bases between the two germline ends. The CDR3 is 14 amino acids. From germline, CDR1 is SGHRS and CDR2 YFSETQ. CDR3 sequence: CASSLKSRDETQYF. CDR3 sequence (DNA): TGCGCCAGCAGCTTGAAATCCAGGGACGAGACCCAGTACTTC.

The gene calls are TRBV16 and TRBJ2-3, with TRBD2 identical over 8 bases. The germline gives CDR1 KGHSY, CDR2 FQNENV. This CDR3 spans 16 amino acids. V dropped 3 bases and J dropped 2; count of bases not matched to a gene: 7. The CDR3 reads CASSHLSGSATDTQYF. The DNA for the CDR3 is TGTGCCAGCAGCCACCTCAGCGGGAGCGCCACAGATACGCAGTATTTT.

V gene TRBV5-1 combines with J gene TRBJ2-2; TRBD2 matches at 8 bases. Unmatched junction bases numbered 4, after V lost 6 bases and J lost 3 bases. The germline CDR1 and CDR2 sequences are SGHRS and YFSETQ. CDR3 length: 14 amino acids. The CDR3 loop is CASKEREYTGELFF. In nucleotides, the CDR3 is TGCGCCAGCAAGGAGCGGGAGTACACCGGGGAGCTGTTTTTT. The full variable domain, rest sourced from reference TRBV5-1 and TRBJ2-2, is KAGVTQTPRYLIKTRGQQVTLSCSPISGHRSVSWYQQTPGQGLQFLFEYFSETQRNKGNFPGRFSGRQFSNSRSEMNVSTLELGDSALYLCASKEREYTGELFFGEGSRLTVL.